The next 14 T cell receptor beta chains were all read from a single sample in a study of blood T cells in healthy people across ages. Next came a second PCR, run for about 6 to 11 cycles, which used a sample-barcoded 5' primer along with a J-beta primer mix. In TCRdb, the 5' RACE reads were re-called with MiXCR into one record per CDR3 protein. The table shows about 640,000 distinct CDR3 sequences, with roughly three fifths occurring only once. Sequenced material: blood. The receptors stem from a man aged 55 to 69 in good health.

CDR3 nucleotide sequence: TGCGCCAGCAGCGCGGACGCATCGGGTGAGCAGTTCTTC. It is translated as CASSADASGEQFF. The rearrangement links TRBV5-1 to TRBJ2-1; unclear D gene. The germline V gene has CDR1 SGHRS and CDR2 YFSETQ. CDR3 size: 13 residues. Trimming stripped 4 bases from V and 9 bases from J, with 14 bases between.

The chain recombines TRBV7-9 with TRBJ1-4, with 7 nucleotides matching TRBD1. This CDR3 spans 16 amino acids. CDR1 and CDR2 from the germline V gene are SEHNR and FQNEAQ (reference sequence). With 0 bases clipped from V and 5 bases from J, the junction kept 6 bases outside the gene matches. CDR3 sequence reads: CASSLAVPQGNEKLFF. As DNA, the CDR3 is TGTGCCAGCAGCTTAGCAGTCCCACAGGGGAATGAAAAACTGTTTTTT.

V usage is TRBV7-6 and J usage is TRBJ2-6; no clear D gene. V lost 2 bases and J lost 2, with 10 bases in between. The germline gives CDR1 SGHVS, CDR2 FNYEAQ. CDR3 length: 16 amino acids. Here the CDR3 reads CASSLTENAGANVLTF. CDR3 DNA: TGTGCCAGCAGCTTAACCGAGAATGCTGGGGCCAACGTCCTGACTTTC.

CDR3 region: CASSEAAGTGSYEQYF. The CDR3 coding sequence is TGTGCCAGCAGTGAAGCGGCAGGCACGGGCTCCTACGAGCAGTACTTC. The genes are TRBV6-1 and TRBJ2-7, with D unclear. V was pared by 0 bases and J by 0 bases, with 12 bases between. CDR3 length: 16 residues. The germline V gene encodes CDR1 MNHNS and CDR2 SASEGT.

This clonotype was seen a few times. The chain has TRBV4-2 and TRBJ2-1, with 8 bases lining up with TRBD2. The junction had 3 bases not matched to a gene; V was cut back by 1 base and J by 4 bases. Germline V lookup: CDR1 LGHNA, CDR2 YNFKEQ. This CDR3 comprises 15 residues. The CDR3 sequence is CASSQGPSGYNEQFF. CDR3 bases: TGTGCCAGCAGCCAAGGGCCTAGCGGGTACAATGAGCAGTTCTTC.

The chain couples TRBV29-1 to TRBJ2-3; 7 bases agree with TRBD1. The J segment lost 2 bases and the V segment lost 6 bases, leaving 8 bases of the junction unmatched. Looked up from germline, CDR1 is SQVTM and CDR2 is ANQGSEA. The CDR3 loop spans 14 amino acids. CDR3 sequence reads: CSVGDSTFTDTQYF. In nucleotides, the CDR3 is TGCAGCGTAGGGGACAGCACCTTCACAGATACGCAGTATTTT.

The chain links TRBV5-1 to TRBJ1-1; D unclear. V was cut by 2 bases and J by 3 bases, with 5 bases left in between. Germline V gene lookup returns CDR1 SGHRS and CDR2 YFSETQ. There are 12 residues in the CDR3. CDR3 sequence (DNA): TGCGCCAGCAGCTTTGGGGACACTGAAGCTTTCTTT. It specifies CASSFGDTEAFF.

The chain employs TRBV20-1 and TRBJ2-1; 7 bases are a match to TRBD2. This CDR3 has 13 residues. V lost 6 bases to trimming and J lost 13 bases; unmatched junction nucleotides: 15. The germline V gene encodes CDR1 DFQATT and CDR2 SNEGSKA (reference sequence). CDR3 amino acids: CSAGGGLKETQFF. The CDR3 nucleotides read TGCAGTGCCGGCGGGGGATTGAAAGAGACCCAGTTCTTC.

The chain recombines TRBV5-1 with TRBJ2-4; 7 bases align to TRBD2. The V and J ends lost 4 bases and 9 bases, in that order; junction bases with no gene match: 10. This CDR3 is 14 amino acids long. Germline CDR1 reads SGHRS; CDR2 reads YFSETQ. The CDR3 sequence is CASSVGRERGIQYF. The CDR3 coding sequence is TGCGCCAGCAGCGTAGGACGGGAGCGGGGCATTCAGTACTTC.

This clonotype showed up just a few times. The gene calls are TRBV20-1 and TRBJ2-5; weak D call: TRBD2 (6 bases). This CDR3 is 15 amino acids long. Germline V gene sequence: CDR1 DFQATT, CDR2 SNEGSKA (reference sequence). Deletions cut 0 bases from V and 2 bases from J, with 13 bases between. This chain's CDR3 is CSARDPDGGQETQYF. The DNA of the CDR3 is TGCAGTGCTAGAGATCCAGACGGGGGTCAAGAGACCCAGTACTTC.

The chain joins TRBV6-5 to TRBJ1-1; D unresolved. The CDR3 runs to 12 residues. Trimming left V 6 bases short and J 6 bases short, with 11 bases between. Per germline, CDR1 MNHEY and CDR2 SVGAGI. The DNA for the CDR3 is TGTGCCAGCAGAACAGCCTCCGCTGAAGCTTTCTTT. It encodes CASRTASAEAFF.

The CDR3 DNA reads as TGCAGTGCTAGCACAGGGGCAGATGAAAAACTGTTTTTT. The encoded protein is CSASTGADEKLFF. The chain is built from TRBV20-1 and TRBJ1-4, with 7 bases aligning to TRBD1. Trimming removed 3 bases from V and 6 bases from J; junction bases left unmatched: 4. The CDR3 runs to 13 residues. Germline CDR1 and CDR2: DFQATT and SNEGSKA (reference sequence).

The chain combines TRBV11-2 with TRBJ2-1, with D possibly being TRBD1 or TRBD2 (5 bases each). Trimming took 4 bases from V and 5 from J, leaving 12 bases between them. This CDR3 is built from 14 residues. Germline V gene data show CDR1 as SGHAT and CDR2 as FQNNGV. The CDR3 loop reads CASSSRRGHNEQFF. DNA for the CDR3: TGTGCCAGCAGCTCCAGACGGGGACACAATGAGCAGTTCTTC.

The V and J genes are TRBV20-1 and TRBJ2-3, with TRBD2 identical over 7 bases. This CDR3 region has 13 residues. Germline CDR1 and CDR2: DFQATT and SNEGSKA (reference sequence). The V gene end was trimmed by 8 bases and the J gene end by 4 bases; junction bases not matched to a gene: 9. The CDR3 DNA reads as TGCAGTACCAAGGGTCGGGGGGCAGATACGCAGTATTTT. Translated: CSTKGRGADTQYF.